This T cell receptor beta chain came from a study of post-analysis software for immune sequencing data. The CDR3 is 13 residues long. V dropped 4 bases and J dropped 9 bases, with 12 bases sitting between them. Germline-derived CDR1 and CDR2 are MGHDK and SYGVNS. With regard to this clonotype: Its antigen is currently unknown.

The study, taken as a whole, reports: TRBV segments more frequent in patients than in controls numbered roughly 5 and included TRBV5-6, TRBV5-1 and TRBV20-1.

Unique molecular identifiers were carried by the TCR beta cDNA libraries. TCRdb reprocessed the PCR reads with MiXCR, giving one entry per CDR3 protein. The sample contains about 260,000 distinct CDR3 sequences, about 40% of which appear only once. The specimen sequenced was blood. The TCR comes from a girl aged 10 to 17 with multiple sclerosis. The rearrangement links TRBV25-1 to TRBJ2-2, with unresolved D. The CDR3 sequence is CASSAQRARELFF. The CDR3 DNA is TGTGCCAGCAGTGCCCAGAGAGCCAGGGAGCTGTTTTTT.